This note documents a single T cell receptor (beta chain) sequence. Antigen unknown. The data are from a study of shared clonotypes between healthy human individuals. Germline V gene sequence: CDR1 SEHNR, CDR2 FQNEAQ (reference sequence). Trimming shortened V by 4 bases and J by 5 bases, and 14 bases separated the two germline ends. The CDR3 loop spans 14 amino acids. Profiled with immunoSEQ multiplex PCR; TCRdb holds only in-frame clones, not every one. This sample has just over 2,000,000 clones; 90% to 95% occur once, and the top ten carry more than 0.1%. Points from the study as a whole: Researchers found naive subsets generally carried larger estimated richness than memory subsets.

The source of this sequence is a man between 18 and 35 years old in good health. The sequenced sample was naive CD4+ T cells sorted from blood. Noted subset: CD45RA+ positively selected. The chain employs TRBV7-9 and TRBJ2-5, with D possibly being TRBD1 or TRBD2 (5 bases each). CDR3 region: CASSSRGDGETQYF. The CDR3, as DNA: TGTGCCAGCAGCTCACGAGGGGACGGTGAGACCCAGTACTTC.